This T cell receptor beta chain was identified during a study of T cells in localized non-small cell lung cancer. General study results and limits: In adjacent lung, a median roughly 60 of the top 100 tumor clones were found. Compared with tumor, uninvolved adjacent lung displayed greater T cell clonality, ranking highest overall. Longer survival (overall) was linked to higher T cell density in blood.

CDR1 and CDR2 (germline): SGHAT, FQNNGV. This CDR3 contains 18 residues. The V gene end was trimmed by 5 bases and the J gene end by 7 bases; junction bases not matched to a gene: 18. For this clone: Its cognate antigen is unknown.

Clones were sequenced by immunoSEQ multiplex PCR, and TCRdb holds only the in-frame ones, with some missing. The table lists some 30,000 clones, 90% to 95% of them singletons. J is TRBJ2-1 and V is TRBV11-2, with TRBD1 identical over 9 bases. The source of this sequence is a woman aged 40-75 years with stage I lung adenocarcinoma. The material sequenced was peripheral blood, taken before any cancer treatment. CDR3 sequence (DNA): TGTGCCAGCAGCGTGGGTAGGAGAACAGGGGGCGCGGAAAATGAGCAGTTCTTC. This codes for CASSVGRRTGGAENEQFF.